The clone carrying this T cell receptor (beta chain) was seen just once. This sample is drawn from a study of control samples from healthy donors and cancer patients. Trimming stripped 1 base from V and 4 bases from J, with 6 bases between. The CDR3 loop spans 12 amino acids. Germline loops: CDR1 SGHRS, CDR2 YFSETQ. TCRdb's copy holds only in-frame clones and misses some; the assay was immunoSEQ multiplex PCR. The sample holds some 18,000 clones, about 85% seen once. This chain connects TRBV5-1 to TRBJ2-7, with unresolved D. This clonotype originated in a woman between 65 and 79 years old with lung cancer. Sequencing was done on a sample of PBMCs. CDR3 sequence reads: CASSLIGYEQYF. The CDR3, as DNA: TGCGCCAGCAGCTTGATAGGGTACGAGCAGTACTTC.